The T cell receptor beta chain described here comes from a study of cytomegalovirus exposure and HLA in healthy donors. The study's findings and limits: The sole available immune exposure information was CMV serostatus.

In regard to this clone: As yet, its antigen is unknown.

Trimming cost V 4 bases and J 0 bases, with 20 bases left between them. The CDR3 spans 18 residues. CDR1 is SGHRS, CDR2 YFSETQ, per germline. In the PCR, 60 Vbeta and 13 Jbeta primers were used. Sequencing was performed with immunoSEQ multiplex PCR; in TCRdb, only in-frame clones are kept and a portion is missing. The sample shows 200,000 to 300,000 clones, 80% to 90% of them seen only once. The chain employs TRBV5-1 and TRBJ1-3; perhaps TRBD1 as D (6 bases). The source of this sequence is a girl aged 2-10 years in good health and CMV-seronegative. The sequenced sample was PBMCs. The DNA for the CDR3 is TGCGCCAGCAGCCCAACTCCCACGGGGGGCCTCTCTGGAAACACCATATATTTT. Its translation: CASSPTPTGGLSGNTIYF.